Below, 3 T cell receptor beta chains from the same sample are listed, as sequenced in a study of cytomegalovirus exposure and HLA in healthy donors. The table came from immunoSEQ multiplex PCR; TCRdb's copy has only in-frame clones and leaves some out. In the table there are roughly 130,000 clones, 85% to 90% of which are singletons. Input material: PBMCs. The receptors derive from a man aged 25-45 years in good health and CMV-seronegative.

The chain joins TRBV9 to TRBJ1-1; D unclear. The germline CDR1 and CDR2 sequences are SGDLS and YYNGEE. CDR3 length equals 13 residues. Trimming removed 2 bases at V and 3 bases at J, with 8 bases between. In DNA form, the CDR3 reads TGTGCCAGCAGCGTGCACGGGGACACTGAAGCTTTCTTT. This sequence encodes CASSVHGDTEAFF.

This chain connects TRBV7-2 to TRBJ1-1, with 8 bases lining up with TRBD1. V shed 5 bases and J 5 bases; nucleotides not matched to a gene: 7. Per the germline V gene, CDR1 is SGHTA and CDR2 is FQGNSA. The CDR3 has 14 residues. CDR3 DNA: TGTGCCAGCAGCCTTACAGGGGGGAGGACTGAAGCTTTCTTT. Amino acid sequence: CASSLTGGRTEAFF.

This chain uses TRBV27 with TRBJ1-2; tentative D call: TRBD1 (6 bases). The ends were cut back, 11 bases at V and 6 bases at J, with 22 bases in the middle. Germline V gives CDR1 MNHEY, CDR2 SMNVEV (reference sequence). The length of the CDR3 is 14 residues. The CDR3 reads CASRAGGIGNGYTF. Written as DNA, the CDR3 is TGTGCCTCCCGCGCGGGGGGCATTGGAAATGGCTACACCTTC.